This is a list of T cell receptor beta chains from one sample in a study of regulatory T cells in long-lasting Graves disease. TCRdb re-called the multiplex PCR reads with MiXCR, one entry per CDR3 protein. The sample consists of about 660,000 distinct CDR3 sequences, 30% of them appearing once. Here the sequenced sample was peripheral blood mononuclear cells (PBMCs), taken when the disease was refractory, from a patient treated with antithyroid drugs. These receptors came from a female donor with Graves disease. Each CDR3 is given with its conserved first and last residue. D genes are given only for firm matches. Some rows have no size entry. The others give once, few or many, or a class for an expanded clone.

V: TRBV11-2; D: TRBD1; size: NA; J: TRBJ2-2; length: 15; CDR3: CASSPGQGWTGELFF; DNA: TGTGCCAGCAGCCCCGGACAGGGCTGGACCGGGGAGCTGTTTTTT
V: TRBV20-1; D: TRBD2; size: few; J: TRBJ2-5; length: 14; CDR3: CSAVRTSGQETQYF; DNA: TGCAGTGCTGTGAGGACTAGCGGCCAAGAGACCCAGTACTTC
V: TRBV5-1; D: TRBD1; size: NA; J: TRBJ2-7; length: 13; CDR3: CASQGQGTYEQYF; DNA: TGCGCCAGCCAAGGACAGGGGACCTACGAGCAGTACTTC
V: TRBV2; D: NA; size: many; J: TRBJ1-1; length: 14; CDR3: CASSEGGRGTEAFF; DNA: TGTGCCAGCAGTGAGGGGGGAAGGGGTACTGAAGCTTTCTTT
V: TRBV6-2/TRBV6-3; D: NA; size: NA; J: TRBJ2-5; length: 14; CDR3: CASSYSGGRETQYF; DNA: TGTGCCAGCAGTTACTCCGGGGGGCGAGAGACCCAGTACTTC
V: TRBV19; D: NA; size: few; J: TRBJ1-2; length: 14; CDR3: CASNSAGANYGYTF; DNA: TGTGCCAGTAATTCGGCAGGGGCTAACTATGGCTACACCTTC
V: TRBV15; D: NA; size: NA; J: TRBJ1-2; length: 14; CDR3: CATSRESGNYGYTF; DNA: TGTGCCACCAGCAGAGAATCAGGAAACTATGGCTACACCTTC
V: TRBV7-8; D: TRBD1; size: NA; J: TRBJ1-2; length: 17; CDR3: CASSSYMVDRGPYGYTF; DNA: TGTGCCAGCAGCTCCTACATGGTCGACAGGGGTCCATATGGCTACACCTTC
V: TRBV20-1; D: NA; size: NA; J: TRBJ1-2; length: 15; CDR3: CSARDRLVQGRGYTF; DNA: TGCAGTGCTAGAGATCGTTTAGTCCAGGGTCGGGGCTACACCTTC
V: TRBV2; D: TRBD2; size: many; J: TRBJ2-7; length: 14; CDR3: CASIELLAVYEQYF; DNA: TGTGCCAGCATAGAACTACTAGCGGTCTACGAGCAGTACTTC
V: TRBV15; D: TRBD1; size: many; J: TRBJ2-5; length: 15; CDR3: CATSKYTGDGETQYF; DNA: TGTGCCACCAGCAAATATACAGGGGACGGAGAGACCCAGTACTTC
V: TRBV29-1; D: NA; size: once; J: TRBJ2-5; length: 13; CDR3: CSVGQVWTETQYF; DNA: TGCAGCGTTGGACAGGTGTGGACGGAGACCCAGTACTTC
V: TRBV19; D: NA; size: NA; J: TRBJ1-2; length: 15; CDR3: CASSIDTGLPYGYTF; DNA: TGTGCCAGTAGTATAGACACCGGGCTGCCCTATGGCTACACCTTC
V: TRBV6-1; D: NA; size: many; J: TRBJ1-5; length: 15; CDR3: CASSETGSTDQPQHF; DNA: TGTGCCAGCAGTGAAACGGGCAGCACGGATCAGCCCCAGCATTTT
V: TRBV9; D: TRBD2; size: NA; J: TRBJ2-7; length: 14; CDR3: CASSVEGLAYEQYF; DNA: TGTGCCAGCAGCGTAGAGGGACTAGCCTACGAGCAGTACTTC
V: TRBV20-1; D: TRBD2; size: few; J: TRBJ2-5; length: 17; CDR3: CSARVPFSGRRGETQYF; DNA: TGCAGTGCTAGAGTCCCGTTTAGCGGGAGAAGGGGAGAGACCCAGTACTTC
V: TRBV10-3; D: NA; size: few; J: TRBJ1-2; length: 13; CDR3: CAISENRANGYTF; DNA: TGTGCCATCAGTGAAAATCGTGCGAATGGCTACACCTTC
V: TRBV29-1; D: NA; size: NA; J: TRBJ1-1; length: 15; CDR3: CSVILTVGMNTEAFF; DNA: TGCAGCGTCATACTCACGGTAGGCATGAACACTGAAGCTTTCTTT
V: TRBV29-1; D: TRBD2; size: few; J: TRBJ2-7; length: 14; CDR3: CSVVRSGGYYEQYF; DNA: TGCAGCGTTGTTCGGAGCGGGGGCTACTACGAGCAGTACTTC
V: TRBV5-5; D: NA; size: few; J: TRBJ1-5; length: 15; CDR3: CASSLAPSYNQPQHF; DNA: TGTGCCAGCAGCTTGGCACCGTCATACAATCAGCCCCAGCATTTT
V: TRBV6-1; D: NA; size: many; J: TRBJ1-1; length: 13; CDR3: CASRPGLNTEAFF; DNA: TGTGCCAGCAGACCGGGACTGAACACTGAAGCTTTCTTT
V: TRBV11-2; D: NA; size: NA; J: TRBJ2-7; length: 14; CDR3: CASSFHLATYEQYF; DNA: TGTGCCAGCAGCTTCCACCTCGCAACCTACGAGCAGTACTTC
V: TRBV29-1; D: TRBD2; size: NA; J: TRBJ2-1; length: 17; CDR3: CSGRGLAGGSGYNEQFF; DNA: TGCAGCGGCCGGGGACTAGCGGGAGGGTCAGGCTACAATGAGCAGTTCTTC
V: TRBV12-3/TRBV12-4; D: TRBD1; size: NA; J: TRBJ1-3; length: 17; CDR3: CASSSTGGRHSGNTIYF; DNA: TGTGCCAGCAGTTCTACAGGGGGCCGCCATTCCGGAAACACCATATATTTT
V: TRBV2; D: NA; size: many; J: TRBJ1-2; length: 12; CDR3: CASTVGRDGYTF; DNA: TGTGCCAGCACCGTGGGTAGGGATGGCTACACCTTC
V: TRBV2; D: NA; size: NA; J: TRBJ2-3; length: 14; CDR3: CASRSGVGSDTQYF; DNA: TGTGCCAGCAGGAGCGGAGTCGGGTCAGATACGCAGTATTTT
V: TRBV7-2; D: TRBD2; size: NA; J: TRBJ2-7; length: 18; CDR3: CASSAGLAGAVGSYEQYF; DNA: TGTGCCAGCAGTGCCGGACTAGCGGGAGCGGTGGGATCCTACGAGCAGTACTTC
V: TRBV12-3/TRBV12-4; D: NA; size: many; J: TRBJ2-7; length: 14; CDR3: CASSLRAWTGEQYF; DNA: TGTGCCAGCAGTTTACGGGCCTGGACGGGAGAGCAGTACTTC
V: TRBV27; D: NA; size: NA; J: TRBJ2-7; length: 16; CDR3: CASSSLAGDRTYEQYF; DNA: TGTGCCAGCAGTTCATTAGCGGGGGACAGGACCTACGAGCAGTACTTC
V: TRBV20-1; D: NA; size: NA; J: TRBJ2-7; length: 13; CDR3: CSATDTGTYEQYF; DNA: TGCAGTGCTACCGACACGGGCACCTACGAGCAGTACTTC
V: TRBV27; D: TRBD2; size: few; J: TRBJ2-7; length: 18; CDR3: CASSQTQPLAGGPWEQYF; DNA: TGTGCCAGCAGTCAGACACAGCCTCTTGCGGGAGGGCCGTGGGAGCAGTACTTC
V: TRBV27; D: NA; size: NA; J: TRBJ1-1; length: 15; CDR3: CASSLTGPENTEAFF; DNA: TGTGCCAGCAGTCTCACGGGACCAGAGAACACTGAAGCTTTCTTT
V: TRBV19; D: NA; size: few; J: TRBJ2-5; length: 14; CDR3: CASGELTGQETQYF; DNA: TGTGCCAGTGGGGAGCTGACGGGGCAAGAGACCCAGTACTTC
V: TRBV11-2; D: NA; size: few; J: TRBJ1-1; length: 14; CDR3: CASNPQGAGTEAFF; DNA: TGTGCCAGCAACCCCCAGGGAGCGGGCACTGAAGCTTTCTTT
V: TRBV30; D: NA; size: NA; J: TRBJ2-7; length: 11; CDR3: CAWSAAYEQCF; DNA: TGTGCCTGGAGTGCCGCCTACGAGCAGTGCTTC
V: TRBV9; D: TRBD2; size: NA; J: TRBJ2-2; length: 14; CDR3: CASSPSGGTGELFF; DNA: TGTGCCAGCAGCCCCTCGGGGGGCACCGGGGAGCTGTTTTTT
V: TRBV9; D: NA; size: NA; J: TRBJ1-2; length: 18; CDR3: CASSSVDPVNTANYGYTF; DNA: TGTGCCAGCAGCAGCGTAGACCCGGTTAACACGGCTAACTATGGCTACACCTTC
V: TRBV6-1; D: NA; size: NA; J: TRBJ1-1; length: 14; CDR3: CASRPGHQNTEAFF; DNA: TGTGCCAGCAGACCTGGACACCAGAACACTGAAGCTTTCTTT
V: TRBV6-1; D: TRBD1; size: NA; J: TRBJ1-5; length: 15; CDR3: CASRRQGVGNQPQHF; DNA: TGTGCCAGCAGACGACAGGGCGTCGGCAATCAGCCCCAGCATTTT
V: TRBV11-2; D: NA; size: NA; J: TRBJ1-2; length: 15; CDR3: CASSQTKGDFYGYTF; DNA: TGTGCCAGCAGCCAAACAAAGGGGGACTTCTATGGCTACACCTTC
V: TRBV3-1; D: TRBD1; size: NA; J: TRBJ1-1; length: 15; CDR3: CASSENRGAGSEAFF; DNA: TGTGCCAGCAGCGAAAACAGGGGCGCGGGGTCTGAAGCTTTCTTT
V: TRBV6-1; D: NA; size: NA; J: TRBJ1-5; length: 14; CDR3: CASSKIERDQPQHF; DNA: TGTGCCAGCAGCAAGATAGAGAGAGACCAGCCCCAGCATTTT
V: TRBV10-3; D: NA; size: few; J: TRBJ2-2; length: 11; CDR3: CAILITGELFF; DNA: TGTGCCATCTTAATCACCGGGGAGCTGTTTTTT
V: TRBV7-9; D: NA; size: NA; J: TRBJ1-5; length: 11; CDR3: CASSIGGPQHF; DNA: TGTGCCAGCAGCATCGGGGGACCCCAGCATTTT
V: TRBV12-3/TRBV12-4; D: TRBD1; size: many; J: TRBJ1-2; length: 12; CDR3: CASSSGTGEVTF; DNA: TGTGCCAGCAGTTCCGGGACAGGGGAAGTCACCTTC
V: TRBV6-1; D: NA; size: many; J: TRBJ2-5; length: 14; CDR3: CASSEWGRGETQYF; DNA: TGTGCCAGCAGTGAATGGGGCAGGGGTGAGACCCAGTACTTC
V: TRBV18; D: TRBD2; size: NA; J: TRBJ2-5; length: 15; CDR3: CASSSAGGPRETQYF; DNA: TGTGCCAGCTCATCCGCGGGAGGGCCGCGAGAGACCCAGTACTTC
V: TRBV11-1; D: TRBD1; size: many; J: TRBJ2-7; length: 15; CDR3: CASSLRDRAHYEQYF; DNA: TGTGCCAGCAGCTTGCGGGACAGGGCCCACTACGAGCAGTACTTC
V: TRBV27; D: NA; size: few; J: TRBJ2-7; length: 13; CDR3: CASSIGTTYEQYF; DNA: TGTGCCAGCAGTATCGGGACAACCTACGAGCAGTACTTC
V: TRBV28; D: TRBD1; size: NA; J: TRBJ2-7; length: 15; CDR3: CASSPPDRGLYEQYF; DNA: TGTGCCAGCAGTCCACCAGACAGGGGGCTATACGAGCAGTACTTC
V: TRBV19; D: TRBD2; size: NA; J: TRBJ2-2; length: 17; CDR3: CASSATSGRVNTGELFF; DNA: TGTGCCAGTAGTGCGACTAGCGGGAGGGTGAACACCGGGGAGCTGTTTTTT
V: TRBV3-1; D: TRBD2; size: NA; J: TRBJ2-3; length: 16; CDR3: CASSQDGLARSDTQYF; DNA: TGTGCCAGCAGCCAAGACGGACTAGCTCGGTCAGATACGCAGTATTTT
V: TRBV5-1; D: NA; size: NA; J: TRBJ1-1; length: 13; CDR3: CASSRVLHTEAFF; DNA: TGCGCCAGCAGCCGCGTCTTGCACACTGAAGCTTTCTTT